A selection of T cell receptor beta chains follows, all from one sample in a study of blood T cell repertoires in COVID-19. TCRdb keeps only in-frame clones here, not all; method: immunoSEQ multiplex PCR. The repertoire holds approximately 330,000 clones, with around 87% as singletons. Input material: peripheral blood. Receptor source: a woman aged 40 to 55 with COVID-19, enrolled during active disease. The CDR3 runs from the conserved cysteine through the conserved F or W. The order of the fields is J gene, V gene, clone size, D gene, CDR3 protein, CDR3 DNA. A D gene is named only where the DNA matches it firmly. Not every row has a clone size; where given, it reads once, few, many or a size class.

j_gene: TRBJ2-2
v_gene: TRBV12-3/TRBV12-4
abundance: .
d_gene: .
CDR3aa: CASSSTWAGELFF
CDR3nt: TGTGCCAGCAGCTCGACTTGGGCCGGGGAGCTGTTTTTT

j_gene: TRBJ1-3
v_gene: TRBV10-3
abundance: .
d_gene: TRBD1
CDR3aa: CAINTKDRAHDFSGNTIYF
CDR3nt: TGTGCCATCAACACCAAGGACAGGGCCCATGATTTCTCTGGAAACACCATATATTTT

j_gene: TRBJ2-5
v_gene: TRBV28
abundance: .
d_gene: TRBD1
CDR3aa: CASSPPQGDQETQYF
CDR3nt: TGTGCCAGCAGTCCCCCCCAGGGGGACCAAGAGACCCAGTACTTC

j_gene: TRBJ1-1
v_gene: TRBV28
abundance: few
d_gene: .
CDR3aa: CASSLSRVNTEAFF
CDR3nt: TGTGCCAGCAGTTTATCCAGGGTGAACACTGAAGCTTTCTTT

j_gene: TRBJ2-5
v_gene: TRBV5-4
abundance: .
d_gene: .
CDR3aa: CASSPTGSWVETQYF
CDR3nt: TGTGCCAGCAGCCCCACGGGTTCTTGGGTAGAGACCCAGTACTTC

j_gene: TRBJ2-1
v_gene: TRBV6-4
abundance: .
d_gene: .
CDR3aa: CASSDLPGYNEQFF
CDR3nt: TGTGCCAGCAGTGACTTGCCCGGGTACAATGAGCAGTTCTTC

j_gene: TRBJ1-1
v_gene: TRBV5-1
abundance: .
d_gene: TRBD1
CDR3aa: CASSLAGTGLNTEAFF
CDR3nt: TGCGCCAGCAGCTTAGCCGGGACAGGGCTTAACACTGAAGCTTTCTTT

j_gene: TRBJ1-3
v_gene: TRBV4-2
abundance: .
d_gene: .
CDR3aa: CASSQGGALSGNTIYF
CDR3nt: TGTGCCAGCAGCCAAGGTGGGGCGCTCTCTGGAAACACCATATATTTT

j_gene: TRBJ1-3
v_gene: TRBV18
abundance: .
d_gene: .
CDR3aa: CASSPQFSSGNTIYF
CDR3nt: TGTGCCAGCTCACCACAGTTCAGCTCTGGAAACACCATATATTTT

j_gene: TRBJ2-5
v_gene: TRBV6-2/TRBV6-3
abundance: .
d_gene: .
CDR3aa: CASSSRDTQETQYF
CDR3nt: TGTGCCAGCAGTAGCCGGGACACCCAAGAGACCCAGTACTTC

j_gene: TRBJ1-1
v_gene: TRBV20-1
abundance: .
d_gene: .
CDR3aa: CSAKDRIEAFF
CDR3nt: TGCAGTGCCAAAGACAGAATTGAAGCTTTCTTT

j_gene: TRBJ2-5
v_gene: TRBV3-1/TRBV3-2
abundance: .
d_gene: .
CDR3aa: CASSQGFRRGGETQYF
CDR3nt: TGTGCCAGCAGCCAAGGTTTTCGGAGGGGCGGAGAGACCCAGTACTTC

j_gene: TRBJ1-1
v_gene: TRBV27
abundance: few
d_gene: .
CDR3aa: CASSLSSGRDTEAFF
CDR3nt: TGTGCCAGCAGTTTATCGAGCGGCCGAGACACTGAAGCTTTCTTT

j_gene: TRBJ1-1
v_gene: TRBV19
abundance: .
d_gene: .
CDR3aa: CASSIPLGGLDTEAFF
CDR3nt: TGTGCCAGTAGTATACCCCTAGGGGGATTAGACACTGAAGCTTTCTTT

j_gene: TRBJ2-7
v_gene: TRBV4-3
abundance: few
d_gene: .
CDR3aa: CASSQDLWGQYEQYF
CDR3nt: TGCGCCAGCAGCCAAGACCTCTGGGGGCAGTACGAGCAGTACTTC

j_gene: TRBJ1-2
v_gene: TRBV5-6
abundance: .
d_gene: .
CDR3aa: CASSVSMSREAYTF
CDR3nt: TGTGCCAGCAGCGTGTCCATGAGCAGGGAGGCCTACACCTTC

j_gene: TRBJ1-3
v_gene: TRBV5-1
abundance: .
d_gene: .
CDR3aa: CASSLTASGNTIYF
CDR3nt: TGCGCCAGCAGCTTGACAGCCTCTGGAAACACCATATATTTT

j_gene: TRBJ2-1
v_gene: TRBV12-5
abundance: .
d_gene: .
CDR3aa: CASGLIPSSYNEQFF
CDR3nt: TGTGCTAGTGGTTTGATTCCGAGCTCCTACAATGAGCAGTTCTTC

j_gene: TRBJ2-3
v_gene: TRBV11-3
abundance: .
d_gene: .
CDR3aa: CASSPRRGSGDTQYF
CDR3nt: TGTGCCAGCAGCCCCAGAAGGGGTTCTGGAGATACGCAGTATTTT

j_gene: TRBJ2-5
v_gene: TRBV12-3/TRBV12-4
abundance: .
d_gene: .
CDR3aa: CASRSGAETQYF
CDR3nt: TGTGCCAGCAGATCAGGGGCAGAGACCCAGTACTTC

j_gene: TRBJ1-1
v_gene: TRBV7-2
abundance: .
d_gene: .
CDR3aa: CASKQNTEAFF
CDR3nt: TGTGCCAGCAAGCAGAACACTGAAGCTTTCTTT

j_gene: TRBJ1-5
v_gene: TRBV6-2/TRBV6-3
abundance: .
d_gene: .
CDR3aa: CASSYSTGGNQPQHF
CDR3nt: TGTGCCAGCAGTTACTCAACGGGGGGCAATCAGCCCCAGCATTTT

j_gene: TRBJ2-7
v_gene: TRBV2
abundance: .
d_gene: .
CDR3aa: CASTIGPVGLIYEQYF
CDR3nt: TGTGCCAGCACTATTGGGCCCGTGGGCTTAATCTACGAGCAGTACTTC

j_gene: TRBJ1-4
v_gene: TRBV7-9
abundance: .
d_gene: TRBD1
CDR3aa: CASSPGTGDEKLFF
CDR3nt: TGTGCCAGCAGCCCCGGGACAGGGGATGAAAAACTGTTTTTT

j_gene: TRBJ2-1
v_gene: TRBV29-1
abundance: once
d_gene: TRBD2
CDR3aa: CSVGSLRGWREGRDEQFF
CDR3nt: TGCAGCGTTGGATCTTTAAGGGGATGGCGGGAGGGCCGGGATGAGCAGTTCTTC

j_gene: TRBJ1-2
v_gene: TRBV4-3
abundance: .
d_gene: TRBD1
CDR3aa: CASSQDPGTGIFYGYTF
CDR3nt: TGCGCCAGCAGCCAAGACCCAGGGACAGGGATATTTTATGGCTACACCTTC

j_gene: TRBJ1-3
v_gene: TRBV11-2
abundance: .
d_gene: TRBD1
CDR3aa: CASSRKGQLVSGNTIYF
CDR3nt: TGTGCCAGCAGCCGAAAGGGACAGCTCGTCTCTGGAAACACCATATATTTT

j_gene: TRBJ1-1
v_gene: TRBV19
abundance: .
d_gene: TRBD1
CDR3aa: CASSNLARGGLAFF
CDR3nt: TGTGCCAGTAGTAACTTAGCCCGAGGGGGCTTGGCTTTCTTT

j_gene: TRBJ1-1
v_gene: TRBV19
abundance: .
d_gene: .
CDR3aa: CASSIVNPPGAFF
CDR3nt: TGTGCCAGTAGTATTGTAAACCCGCCGGGAGCTTTCTTT

j_gene: TRBJ2-4
v_gene: TRBV7-9
abundance: .
d_gene: .
CDR3aa: CASSLRDTLAKNIQYF
CDR3nt: TGTGCCAGCAGCTTAAGAGACACCCTAGCCAAAAACATTCAGTACTTC

j_gene: TRBJ1-2
v_gene: TRBV6-6
abundance: .
d_gene: .
CDR3aa: CASSPGTINPPLYGYTF
CDR3nt: TGTGCCAGCAGTCCCGGGACAATTAACCCCCCTCTTTATGGCTACACCTTC

j_gene: TRBJ2-1
v_gene: TRBV30
abundance: .
d_gene: TRBD2
CDR3aa: CAWKTGTSGGNEQFF
CDR3nt: TGTGCCTGGAAAACCGGGACTAGCGGGGGGAATGAGCAGTTCTTC

j_gene: TRBJ1-2
v_gene: TRBV7-2
abundance: .
d_gene: TRBD1
CDR3aa: CASSRGNTGQGSQGYTF
CDR3nt: TGTGCCAGCAGCCGTGGAAATACGGGACAGGGAAGTCAGGGCTACACCTTC

j_gene: TRBJ1-4
v_gene: TRBV7-8
abundance: once
d_gene: .
CDR3aa: CASSSLIRRTNEKLFF
CDR3nt: TGTGCCAGCAGCTCCCTTATCCGGAGAACTAATGAAAAACTGTTTTTT

j_gene: TRBJ2-2
v_gene: TRBV6-2/TRBV6-3
abundance: .
d_gene: .
CDR3aa: CASSSLRNTGELFF
CDR3nt: TGTGCCAGCAGTTCCCTCAGGAACACCGGGGAGCTGTTTTTT

j_gene: TRBJ2-5
v_gene: TRBV5-8
abundance: .
d_gene: TRBD1
CDR3aa: CASSLGDSSQETQYF
CDR3nt: TGTGCCAGCAGCTTAGGGGACAGCTCCCAAGAGACCCAGTACTTC

j_gene: TRBJ1-4
v_gene: TRBV7-9
abundance: .
d_gene: TRBD1
CDR3aa: CASSTTGGVEKLFF
CDR3nt: TGTGCCAGCAGCACTACAGGGGGCGTGGAAAAACTGTTTTTT

j_gene: TRBJ2-3
v_gene: TRBV5-4
abundance: .
d_gene: TRBD2
CDR3aa: CASSLGTSGSTDTQYF
CDR3nt: TGTGCCAGCAGCTTGGGGACTAGCGGGAGCACAGATACGCAGTATTTT

j_gene: TRBJ2-6
v_gene: TRBV27
abundance: .
d_gene: TRBD1
CDR3aa: CASSPRDRSSGANVLTF
CDR3nt: TGTGCCAGCAGTCCTAGGGACAGATCCTCTGGGGCCAACGTCCTGACTTTC

j_gene: TRBJ1-1
v_gene: TRBV18
abundance: once
d_gene: TRBD1
CDR3aa: CASSPRTDRGTEAFF
CDR3nt: TGTGCCAGCTCACCACGAACAGACAGGGGCACTGAAGCTTTCTTT

j_gene: TRBJ1-1
v_gene: TRBV6-5
abundance: .
d_gene: TRBD1
CDR3aa: CASSSRGRITEAFF
CDR3nt: TGTGCCAGCAGCTCCAGGGGGCGGATTACTGAAGCTTTCTTT

j_gene: TRBJ2-1
v_gene: TRBV24-1
abundance: .
d_gene: .
CDR3aa: CATSDSIASSYNEQFF
CDR3nt: TGTGCCACCAGTGATTCCATAGCGAGCTCCTACAATGAGCAGTTCTTC

j_gene: TRBJ2-7
v_gene: TRBV28
abundance: .
d_gene: TRBD2
CDR3aa: CASSFSGRAAYEQYF
CDR3nt: TGTGCCAGCAGTTTTAGCGGGAGGGCCGCCTACGAGCAGTACTTC

j_gene: TRBJ1-5
v_gene: TRBV6-6
abundance: once
d_gene: TRBD1
CDR3aa: CASRGTGGFNQPQHF
CDR3nt: TGTGCCAGCAGAGGGACAGGGGGCTTCAATCAGCCCCAGCATTTT